The 30 T cell receptor beta chains in this list originate from one sample, sequenced in a study of shared clonotypes between healthy human individuals. TCRdb keeps only in-frame clones here, not all; method: immunoSEQ multiplex PCR. The table has about 2.3 million clones, 85% to 95% seen once; the top ten hold 0.35% to 0.45%. The sample comprised naive CD4+ T cells from PBMCs. Sample subset: CD45RA+ positively selected. These receptors originate from a man aged 18 to 35 in good health. Some clones in this sample may be carry-over from other donors' samples.

The chain is built from TRBV28 and TRBJ2-5; 9 bases are a match to TRBD2. The ends lost 6 bases at V and 5 bases at J; junction bases unmatched: 19. Germline V gene data show CDR1 as MDHEN and CDR2 as SYDVKM. This CDR3 is 18 amino acids long. The CDR3 protein is CASSPKMESGRPTETQYF. The CDR3 DNA is TGTGCCAGCAGCCCTAAAATGGAGAGCGGGAGGCCCACCGAGACCCAGTACTTC.

This sequence joins TRBV9 and TRBJ2-3; possible D gene TRBD2, 6 bases. Germline CDR1 SGDLS, CDR2 YYNGEE. V lost 7 bases and J lost 0, with 18 bases in between. The CDR3 covers 16 residues. The CDR3 is CASAGRLAGSTDTQYF. In DNA form, the CDR3 reads TGTGCCAGCGCGGGGCGTTTAGCTGGGAGCACAGATACGCAGTATTTT.

This rearrangement joins TRBV28 to TRBJ2-1; D is unresolved. Germline V lookup: CDR1 MDHEN, CDR2 SYDVKM. The CDR3 is made up of 16 amino acids. V lost 0 bases, J lost 5 bases, and 14 bases lay in between. CDR3 in amino acids: CASSLWGSPPNNEQFF. CDR3 nucleotide sequence: TGTGCCAGCAGTTTATGGGGCAGTCCTCCTAACAATGAGCAGTTCTTC. The entire variable domain, with the rest obtained from reference TRBV28 and TRBJ2-1, is as follows: DVKVTQSSRYLVKRTGEKVFLECVQDMDHENMFWYRQDPGLGLRLIYFSYDVKMKEKGDIPEGYSVSREKKERFSLILESASTNQTSMYLCASSLWGSPPNNEQFFGPGTRLTVL.

The rearrangement links TRBV21-1 to TRBJ2-4; the table calls TRBD2, which could not be checked here. TRBV21-1 is recorded as a pseudogene. This CDR3 is built from 15 residues. For the CDR3, the DNA is TGTGCCGGCACCCCAGCGCGCCTAGCCAAAAACATTCAGTACTTC. It encodes CAGTPARLAKNIQYF.

The chain has TRBV5-1 and TRBJ2-6; the D gene is possibly TRBD2 (6 bases). Germline CDR1 reads SGHRS; CDR2 reads YFSETQ. Trimming removed 0 bases at V and 1 base at J, with 17 bases between. The CDR3 runs 19 residues. The CDR3 DNA is TGCGCCAGCAGCTTGGCCCTGCAGGGAGGTAAGTCTGGGGCCAACGTCCTGACTTTC. Its protein product is CASSLALQGGKSGANVLTF.

The CDR3 reads CASSRGAGDQPQHF. In DNA, the CDR3 is TGTGCCAGCAGCCGCGGGGCTGGAGATCAGCCCCAGCATTTT. The rearrangement uses TRBV7-9 and TRBJ1-5; TRBD1 might be the D (5 bases). The V end lost 5 bases, the J end lost 5 bases, and 13 bases lay between the germline ends. The CDR3 is made up of 14 amino acids. The germline CDR1 and CDR2 sequences are SEHNR and FQNEAQ (reference sequence). Full variable domain (missing parts from reference TRBV7-9 and TRBJ1-5): DTGVSQNPRHKITKRGQNVTFRCDPISEHNRLYWYRQTLGQGPEFLTYFQNEAQLEKSRLLSDRFSAERPKGSFSTLEIQRTEQGDSAMYLCASSRGAGDQPQHFGDGTRLSIL.

The chain has TRBV5-6 and TRBJ2-5, with TRBD1 identical over 7 bases. With 5 bases clipped from V and 0 bases from J, the junction kept 10 bases outside the gene matches. The CDR3 contains 16 residues. In germline, CDR1 is SGHDT, CDR2 YYEEEE. The CDR3 DNA reads as TGTGCCAGCAGTTTAGGACAGGAGCTGTACCAAGAGACCCAGTACTTC. Protein sequence: CASSLGQELYQETQYF.

The rearrangement links TRBV9 to TRBJ1-1; weak D call: TRBD1 (5 bases). With 4 bases removed from V and 7 bases from J, the gap between germline ends came to 20 bases. The CDR3 totals 15 residues. CDR1 and CDR2 from the germline V gene are SGDLS and YYNGEE. CDR3 DNA: TGTGCCAGCAGCTCCCCGGGGGGGGTAACTGGTGAAGCTTTCTTT. As protein: CASSSPGGVTGEAFF.

The chain uses TRBV19 and TRBJ2-3, with a possible D match to TRBD2 (6 bases). Germline V CDR1 and CDR2: LNHDA, SQIVND (reference sequence). The CDR3 covers 13 residues. Deletions cut 10 bases from V and 1 base from J, with 12 bases between. DNA for the CDR3: TGTGCCACGAGGGAGGTCGGCACAGATACGCAGTATTTT. Protein: CATREVGTDTQYF.

This clone was detected once. This sequence joins TRBV28 and TRBJ1-1, with TRBD1 matching 10 bases. Germline-derived CDR1 and CDR2 are MDHEN and SYDVKM. Losses at the gene ends were 4 bases for V and 3 bases for J; bases not matched to a gene: 11. This CDR3 comprises 17 residues. The CDR3 is CASSSPRDRGWDTEAFF. The CDR3 nucleotides are TGTGCCAGCAGTTCCCCTCGGGACAGGGGTTGGGACACTGAAGCTTTCTTT.

This sequence joins TRBV7-3 and TRBJ2-7; D might be TRBD2 (5 bases). Germline CDR1 SGHTA, CDR2 FQGTGA. CDR3 length: 13 amino acids. Between the trimmed V and J ends, which lost 2 bases and 4 bases, there was a span of 9 bases. The CDR3 here is CASSLYSGYEQYF. The CDR3 bases are TGTGCCAGCAGCTTATATTCGGGGTACGAGCAGTACTTC.

In the case of this clone: Other DNA sequences in this specimen translate into the identical CDR3. The chain links TRBV28 to TRBJ2-7; no definite D call. V was pared by 5 bases and J by 4 bases, with 9 bases between. The CDR3 consists of 12 residues. Germline CDR1 and CDR2: MDHEN and SYDVKM. In nucleotides, the CDR3 is TGTGCCAGCAGTCTGGGGATTTACGAGCAGTACTTC. It translates to CASSLGIYEQYF.

The rearrangement joins TRBV6-1 to TRBJ2-5; tentatively, D is TRBD1 or TRBD2 (6 bases each). Germline loops: CDR1 MNHNS, CDR2 SASEGT. Trimming stripped 0 bases from V and 5 bases from J, with 16 bases between. The CDR3 length is 16 residues. CDR3 protein: CASSEAWGAPRETQYF. CDR3 DNA: TGTGCCAGCAGTGAAGCGTGGGGGGCGCCCCGGGAGACCCAGTACTTC.

The rearrangement links TRBV2 to TRBJ1-5, with TRBD1 matching over 8 bases. CDR3 size: 13 residues. With 8 bases clipped from V and 2 bases from J, the junction kept 2 bases outside the gene matches. CDR1 and CDR2 (germline): SNHLY, FYNNEI. The CDR3 sequence: CASGGQGNQPQHF. The CDR3, as DNA: TGTGCCAGCGGGGGACAGGGCAATCAGCCCCAGCATTTT.

The chain combines TRBV10-1 with TRBJ2-2; TRBD2 matches 10 bases. Germline V gene sequence: CDR1 WNHNN, CDR2 SYGVQD (reference sequence). The CDR3 covers 17 residues. Losses at the gene ends were 5 bases for V and 5 bases for J; bases not matched to a gene: 11. For the CDR3, the DNA is TGCGCCAGCAGTCAAGCGGGAGGGCCGGTTCGTACCGGGGAGCTGTTTTTT. It codes for CASSQAGGPVRTGELFF.

V gene TRBV5-1 combines with J gene TRBJ2-5; D is unclear. CDR3 length: 15 residues. The germline CDR1 and CDR2 sequences are SGHRS and YFSETQ. V lost 0 bases and J lost 1, with 10 bases in between. CDR3 nucleotides: TGCGCCAGCAGCTTGGCCGGTCCTCTCCAAGAGACCCAGTACTTC. Protein: CASSLAGPLQETQYF. The full variable domain, its missing parts supplied by reference TRBV5-1 and TRBJ2-5, is KAGVTQTPRYLIKTRGQQVTLSCSPISGHRSVSWYQQTPGQGLQFLFEYFSETQRNKGNFPGRFSGRQFSNSRSEMNVSTLELGDSALYLCASSLAGPLQETQYFGPGTRLLVL.

The gene calls are TRBV5-1 and TRBJ2-2, with a possible D match to TRBD2 (7 bases). This CDR3 comprises 16 residues. From germline, CDR1 is SGHRS and CDR2 YFSETQ. The ends were cut back, 3 bases at V and 4 bases at J, with 16 bases in the middle. The CDR3 sequence: CASSSPEGGSTGELFF. Here the CDR3 DNA reads TGCGCCAGCAGCTCTCCCGAGGGGGGGAGCACCGGGGAGCTGTTTTTT. The entire variable domain, with the rest obtained from reference TRBV5-1 and TRBJ2-2, is as follows: KAGVTQTPRYLIKTRGQQVTLSCSPISGHRSVSWYQQTPGQGLQFLFEYFSETQRNKGNFPGRFSGRQFSNSRSEMNVSTLELGDSALYLCASSSPEGGSTGELFFGEGSRLTVL.

CDR3 in DNA: TGTGCCAGCAGCGCTAGGACAGGGTCGGGTGACACTGAAGCTTTCTTT. This sequence encodes CASSARTGSGDTEAFF. The J gene is TRBJ1-1, the V gene TRBV9, with 8 bases that match TRBD1. V lost 3 bases, J lost 3 bases, and 10 bases stayed unmatched. This CDR3 is 16 amino acids long. The V gene's germline CDR1 is SGDLS and CDR2 YYNGEE.

V usage is TRBV28 and J usage is TRBJ2-2, with 8 bases lining up with TRBD1. Per germline, CDR1 MDHEN and CDR2 SYDVKM. This CDR3 has 16 amino acids. J lost 4 bases, V lost 4 bases, and 8 bases had no gene match. In DNA form, the CDR3 reads TGTGCCAGCAGTTCCCCTGGGACAGGTCCCACCGGGGAGCTGTTTTTT. It translates to CASSSPGTGPTGELFF.

The J gene is TRBJ2-7, the V gene TRBV7-9; 9 bases are shared with TRBD2. The CDR3 is made up of 15 amino acids. Germline loops: CDR1 SEHNR, CDR2 FQNEAQ (reference sequence). Unmatched junction bases numbered 4, after V lost 0 bases and J lost 4 bases. CDR3 coding DNA: TGTGCCAGCAGCTTAGCGGCTAGCGGGACATACGAGCAGTACTTC. Its protein product is CASSLAASGTYEQYF.

The J gene is TRBJ2-2, the V gene TRBV14; perhaps TRBD2 as D (5 bases). This CDR3 spans 16 amino acids. V was trimmed by 1 base and J by 4 bases, leaving 13 bases between them. CDR1 SGHDN and CDR2 FVKESK come from the germline V gene. CDR3 in amino acids: CASSQVFTTSTGELFF. The CDR3 DNA sequence: TGTGCCAGCAGCCAAGTATTCACAACTAGCACCGGGGAGCTGTTTTTT.

The chain is built from TRBV27 and TRBJ2-2, with TRBD2 as a possible D gene (7 bases). This CDR3 comprises 16 residues. V lost 3 bases to trimming and J lost 2 bases, with 13 bases between them. Germline V lookup: CDR1 MNHEY, CDR2 SMNVEV (reference sequence). CDR3 in DNA: TGTGCCAGCAGTTTTGCGGGGGCGGGAAACACCGGGGAGCTGTTTTTT. Its translation is CASSFAGAGNTGELFF.

This rearrangement joins TRBV19 to TRBJ2-1; no definite D call. V shed 8 bases and J shed 5 bases, with 19 bases lying between them. This CDR3 has 15 amino acids. The germline V gene has CDR1 LNHDA and CDR2 SQIVND (reference sequence). CDR3 DNA: TGTGCCAGTCCCCGGGTCCGCCCGCCGAACAATGAGCAGTTCTTC. As protein: CASPRVRPPNNEQFF.

This clone has a handful of counts. The chain employs TRBV18 and TRBJ1-1; D gene ambiguous. The CDR3 extends over 14 amino acids. V was clipped by 1 base and J by 2 bases, with 8 bases between them. Germline V gives CDR1 KGHSH, CDR2 LQKENI. The CDR3 DNA reads TGTGCCAGCTCACCACGAGTGGTTAACACTGAAGCTTTCTTT. This codes for CASSPRVVNTEAFF.

V is TRBV7-3 and J is TRBJ2-3, with a tentative D call TRBD1 (5 bases). The CDR3 has 13 residues. Germline CDR1 reads SGHTA; CDR2 reads FQGTGA. Trimming took 3 bases from V and 6 from J, leaving 10 bases between them. The CDR3, as DNA: TGTGCCAGCAGCTTGTCCAGACAGGATACGCAGTATTTT. It codes for CASSLSRQDTQYF.

The chain is built from TRBV2 and TRBJ1-2; D is ambiguous. Germline loops: CDR1 SNHLY, CDR2 FYNNEI. This CDR3 contains 14 residues. V lost 2 bases, J lost 4 bases, and 11 bases lay in between. The CDR3 spells CASSETGITYGYTF. CDR3 nucleotides: TGTGCCAGCAGTGAAACGGGGATTACCTATGGCTACACCTTC.

The rearrangement uses TRBV28 and TRBJ1-1; D unclear. This CDR3 has 12 amino acids. Per the germline V gene, CDR1 is MDHEN and CDR2 is SYDVKM. V was shortened by 5 bases and J by 11 bases, with 15 bases between the two germline ends. The CDR3 sequence is CASSPLPGNAFF. The CDR3 DNA is TGTGCCAGCAGTCCACTACCTGGTAACGCTTTCTTT.

This clone has just one count. Other DNA variants within this sample encode the same CDR3. V and J are TRBV19 and TRBJ2-5; D is possibly TRBD2 (7 bases). Germline V gene data show CDR1 as LNHDA and CDR2 as SQIVND (reference sequence). The CDR3 is made up of 14 amino acids. V lost 6 bases and J lost 5, with 16 bases in between. CDR3 residues: CASSIGGGGETQYF. CDR3 nucleotide sequence: TGTGCCAGTAGCATCGGCGGGGGCGGGGAGACCCAGTACTTC.

The chain joins TRBV13 to TRBJ2-5; TRBD2 aligns across 12 bases. V shed 4 bases and J 5 bases; nucleotides not matched to a gene: 5. Germline V gene sequence: CDR1 PRHDT, CDR2 FYEKMQ (reference sequence). The CDR3 has 15 amino acids. CDR3 residues: CASSSSGRAAETQYF. For the CDR3, the DNA is TGTGCCAGCAGCTCTAGCGGGAGGGCCGCCGAGACCCAGTACTTC.

Remarks on this clone: Other DNA sequences in the same sample also yield this CDR3. The J gene is TRBJ2-5, the V gene TRBV5-1; a weak D match, TRBD1 (5 bases). The CDR3 consists of 13 residues. With 4 bases removed from V and 5 bases from J, the gap between germline ends came to 12 bases. Germline CDR1 is SGHRS and CDR2 is YFSETQ. CDR3 amino acids: CASSLGQGETQYF. The CDR3 DNA is TGCGCCAGCAGCCTGGGCCAGGGTGAGACCCAGTACTTC.